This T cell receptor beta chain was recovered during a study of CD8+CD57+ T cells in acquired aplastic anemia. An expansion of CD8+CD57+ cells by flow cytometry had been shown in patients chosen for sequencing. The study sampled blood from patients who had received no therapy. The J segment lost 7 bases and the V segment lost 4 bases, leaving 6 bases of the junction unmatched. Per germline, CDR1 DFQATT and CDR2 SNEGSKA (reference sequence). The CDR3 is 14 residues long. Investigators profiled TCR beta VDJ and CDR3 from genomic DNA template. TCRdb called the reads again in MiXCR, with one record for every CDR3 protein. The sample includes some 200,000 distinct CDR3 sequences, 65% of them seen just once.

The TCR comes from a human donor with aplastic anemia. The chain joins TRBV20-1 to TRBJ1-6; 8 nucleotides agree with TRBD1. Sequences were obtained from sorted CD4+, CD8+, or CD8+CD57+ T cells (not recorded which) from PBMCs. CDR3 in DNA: TGCAGTGCTACAGGGGGCGCTGGAAATTCACCCCTCCACTTT. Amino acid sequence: CSATGGAGNSPLHF.